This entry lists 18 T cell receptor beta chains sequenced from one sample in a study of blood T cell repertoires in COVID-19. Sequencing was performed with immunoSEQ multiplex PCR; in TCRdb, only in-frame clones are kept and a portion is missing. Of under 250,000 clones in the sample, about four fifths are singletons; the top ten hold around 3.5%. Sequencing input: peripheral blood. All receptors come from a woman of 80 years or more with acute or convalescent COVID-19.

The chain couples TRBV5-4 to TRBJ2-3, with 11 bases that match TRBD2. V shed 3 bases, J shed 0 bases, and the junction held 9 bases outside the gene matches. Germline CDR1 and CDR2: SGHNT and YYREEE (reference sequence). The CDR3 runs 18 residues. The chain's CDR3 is CASSSPTSGARSTDTQYF. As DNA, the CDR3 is TGTGCCAGCAGCTCACCGACTAGCGGGGCCCGAAGCACAGATACGCAGTATTTT.

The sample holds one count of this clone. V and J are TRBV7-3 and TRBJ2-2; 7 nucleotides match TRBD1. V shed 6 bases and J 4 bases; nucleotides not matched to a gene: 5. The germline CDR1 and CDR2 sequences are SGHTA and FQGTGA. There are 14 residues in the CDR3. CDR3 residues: CASSPTGATGELFF. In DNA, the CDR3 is TGTGCCAGCAGTCCTACAGGGGCCACCGGGGAGCTGTTTTTT.

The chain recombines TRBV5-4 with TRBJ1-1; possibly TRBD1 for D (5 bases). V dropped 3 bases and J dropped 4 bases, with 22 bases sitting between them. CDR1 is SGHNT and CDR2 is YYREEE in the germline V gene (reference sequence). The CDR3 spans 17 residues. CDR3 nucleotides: TGTGCCAGCAGCTCCGAGACAGCGCAGTGGTCCGCCACTGAAGCTTTCTTT. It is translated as CASSSETAQWSATEAFF.

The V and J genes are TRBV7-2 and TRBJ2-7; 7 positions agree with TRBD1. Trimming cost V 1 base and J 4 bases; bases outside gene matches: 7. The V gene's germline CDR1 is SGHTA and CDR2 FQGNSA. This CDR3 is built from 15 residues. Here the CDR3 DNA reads TGTGCCAGCAGCTTAGGGGACAGCCAACGGTACGAGCAGTACTTC. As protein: CASSLGDSQRYEQYF.

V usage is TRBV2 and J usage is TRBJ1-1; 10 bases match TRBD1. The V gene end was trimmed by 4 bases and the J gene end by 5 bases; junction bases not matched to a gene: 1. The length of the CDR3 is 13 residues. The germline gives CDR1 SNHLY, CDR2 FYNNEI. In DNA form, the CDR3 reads TGTGCCAGCAGTGGACAGGGGGCGACTGAAGCTTTCTTT. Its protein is CASSGQGATEAFF.

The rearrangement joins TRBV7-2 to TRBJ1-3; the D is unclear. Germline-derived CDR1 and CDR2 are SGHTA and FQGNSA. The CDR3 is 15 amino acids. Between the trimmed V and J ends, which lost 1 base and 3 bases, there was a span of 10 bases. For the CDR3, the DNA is TGTGCCAGCAGCTTAGTAACGGGATTTGGAAACACCATATATTTT. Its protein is CASSLVTGFGNTIYF.

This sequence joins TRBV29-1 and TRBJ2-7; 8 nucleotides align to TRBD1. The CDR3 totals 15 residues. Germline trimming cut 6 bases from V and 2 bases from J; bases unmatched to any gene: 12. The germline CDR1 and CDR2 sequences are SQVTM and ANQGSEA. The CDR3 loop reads CSVSLGAGGTYEQYF. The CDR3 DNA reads TGCAGCGTCTCCCTCGGGGCAGGGGGCACCTACGAGCAGTACTTC.

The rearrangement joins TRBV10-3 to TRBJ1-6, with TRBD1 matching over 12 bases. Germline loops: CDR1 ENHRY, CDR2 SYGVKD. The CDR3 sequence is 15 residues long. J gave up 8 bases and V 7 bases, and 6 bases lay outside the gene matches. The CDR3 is CAITSGQGAYSPLHF. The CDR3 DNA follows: TGTGCCATCACTTCGGGACAGGGGGCTTATTCACCCCTCCACTTT.

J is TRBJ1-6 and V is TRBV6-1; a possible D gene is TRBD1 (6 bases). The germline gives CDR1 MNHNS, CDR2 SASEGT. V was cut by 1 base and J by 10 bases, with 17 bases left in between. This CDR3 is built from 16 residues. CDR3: CASSEGEPIRGSPLHF. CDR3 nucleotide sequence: TGTGCCAGCAGTGAAGGGGAGCCTATTAGGGGGTCACCCCTCCACTTT.

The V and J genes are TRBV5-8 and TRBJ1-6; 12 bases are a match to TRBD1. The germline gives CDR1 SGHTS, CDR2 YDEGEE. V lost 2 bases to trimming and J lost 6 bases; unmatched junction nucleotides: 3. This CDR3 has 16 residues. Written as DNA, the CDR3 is TGTGCCAGCAGCTTTTGGGACAGGGGGCCTAATTCACCCCTCCACTTT. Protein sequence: CASSFWDRGPNSPLHF.

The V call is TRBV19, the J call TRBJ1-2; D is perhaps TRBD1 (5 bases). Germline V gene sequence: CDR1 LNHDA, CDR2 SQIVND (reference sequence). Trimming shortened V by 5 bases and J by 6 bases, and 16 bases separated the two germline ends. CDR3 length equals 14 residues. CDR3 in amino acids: CASSSREGHDGYTF. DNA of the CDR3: TGTGCCAGTAGTTCTCGGGAGGGGCACGATGGCTACACCTTC.

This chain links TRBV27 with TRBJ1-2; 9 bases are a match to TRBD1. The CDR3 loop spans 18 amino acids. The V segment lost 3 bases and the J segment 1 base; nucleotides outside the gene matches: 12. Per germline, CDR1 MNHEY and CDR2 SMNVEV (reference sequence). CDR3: CASSFLGQGRRDNYGYTF. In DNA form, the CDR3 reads TGTGCCAGCAGTTTCCTGGGACAGGGAAGGAGGGATAACTATGGCTACACCTTC.

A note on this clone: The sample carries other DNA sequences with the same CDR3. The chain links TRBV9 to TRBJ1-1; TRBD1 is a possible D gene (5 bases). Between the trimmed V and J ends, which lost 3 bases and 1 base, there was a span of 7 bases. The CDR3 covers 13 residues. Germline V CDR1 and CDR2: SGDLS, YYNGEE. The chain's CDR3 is CASSAQGNTEAFF. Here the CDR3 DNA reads TGTGCCAGCAGCGCCCAGGGGAACACTGAAGCTTTCTTT. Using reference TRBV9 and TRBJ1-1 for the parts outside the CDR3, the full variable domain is DSGVTQTPKHLITATGQRVTLRCSPRSGDLSVYWYQQSLDQGLQFLIQYYNGEERAKGNILERFSAQQFPDLHSELNLSSLELGDSALYFCASSAQGNTEAFFGQGTRLTVV.

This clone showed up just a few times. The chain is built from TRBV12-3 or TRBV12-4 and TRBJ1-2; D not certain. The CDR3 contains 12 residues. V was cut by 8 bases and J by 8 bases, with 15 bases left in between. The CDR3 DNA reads TGTGCCAGCTCGTTCGGGGAAAGGGGCTACACCTTC. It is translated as CASSFGERGYTF.

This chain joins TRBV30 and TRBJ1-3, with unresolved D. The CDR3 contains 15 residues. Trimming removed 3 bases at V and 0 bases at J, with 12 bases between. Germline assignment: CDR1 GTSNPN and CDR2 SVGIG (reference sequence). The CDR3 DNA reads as TGTGCCTGGAGGTATTGGGCTGACTCTGGAAACACCATATATTTT. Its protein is CAWRYWADSGNTIYF.

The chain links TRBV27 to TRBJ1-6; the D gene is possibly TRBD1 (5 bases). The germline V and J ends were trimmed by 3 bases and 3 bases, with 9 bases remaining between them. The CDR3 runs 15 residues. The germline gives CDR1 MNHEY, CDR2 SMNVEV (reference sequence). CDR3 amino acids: CASSLEGIYNSPLHF. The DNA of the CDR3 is TGTGCCAGCAGTTTGGAGGGGATCTATAATTCACCCCTCCACTTT.

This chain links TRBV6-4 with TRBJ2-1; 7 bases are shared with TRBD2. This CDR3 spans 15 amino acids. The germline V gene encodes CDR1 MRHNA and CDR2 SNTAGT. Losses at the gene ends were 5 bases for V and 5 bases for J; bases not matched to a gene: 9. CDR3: CASSKGLGLNNEQFF. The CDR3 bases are TGTGCCAGCAGTAAAGGACTAGGATTGAACAATGAGCAGTTCTTC.

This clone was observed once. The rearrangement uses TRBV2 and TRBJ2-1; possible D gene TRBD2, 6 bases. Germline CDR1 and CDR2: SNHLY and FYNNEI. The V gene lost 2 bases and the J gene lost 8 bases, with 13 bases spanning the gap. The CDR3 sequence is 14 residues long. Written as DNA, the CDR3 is TGTGCCAGCAGTGAAATGTGGGGAGGCCATGAGCAGTTCTTC. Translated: CASSEMWGGHEQFF.